The clone carrying this T cell receptor beta chain turned up a few times. The antigen is not known. The record originates from a study of CD8 T cells in ankylosing spondylitis. General observations from the study: CD8+ disease-linked clones were present at relatively low frequencies in blood. Roughly eight highly homologous variants made up a TCR beta motif that seemed to typify ankylosing spondylitis blood. According to the report, clones linked to the disease were significantly enriched in matched synovial fluid samples taken from ankylosing spondylitis patients.

Deletions cut 3 bases from V and 7 bases from J, with 15 bases between. Looked up from germline, CDR1 is SQVTM and CDR2 is ANQGSEA. This CDR3 comprises 13 residues. In making TCR beta libraries, quantitative 5'-RACE with molecular barcodes was used. MiXCR was run by TCRdb on the 5' RACE reads, yielding one entry per CDR3 protein. Of 750,000 to 850,000 distinct CDR3 sequences listed, 12% are singletons. The V call is TRBV29-1, the J call TRBJ1-2, with no clear D. Sequenced input: blood, either unsorted or a sorted T cell fraction (not recorded which). The receptor was derived from a male donor with ankylosing spondylitis. CDR3 amino acids: CSVEESGGGGYTF. The CDR3 DNA reads TGCAGCGTTGAGGAGTCGGGAGGTGGTGGCTACACCTTC.